Listed here are 25 T cell receptor beta chains from one sample, sequenced in a study of breast tumors, draining lymph nodes, adjacent tissues. TCRdb re-derived calls from the multiplex PCR reads in MiXCR, one entry per CDR3 protein. The sample lists 150,000 to 250,000 distinct CDR3 sequences; roughly 31% were seen once. Samples came from axillary lymph nodes draining the breast cancer. Sequencing used axillary lymph node tissue. Receptors originate from a female donor with breast cancer. Some clones in this sample may be carry-over from other donors' samples.

At least ten counts were recorded for this clonotype. This chain links TRBV20-1 with TRBJ1-4; D is unresolved. CDR1 DFQATT and CDR2 SNEGSKA come from the germline V gene (reference sequence). This CDR3 has 11 amino acids. V was pared by 5 bases and J by 7 bases, with 8 bases between. The CDR3 loop is CSAREGEKLFF. CDR3 bases: TGCAGTGCTCGCGAGGGTGAAAAACTGTTTTTT.

This clonotype was detected only once. This chain joins TRBV5-5 and TRBJ2-5, with D perhaps given as TRBD1 or TRBD2 (5 bases each). The germline V and J ends were trimmed by 5 bases and 4 bases, with 21 bases remaining between them. Germline CDR1 and CDR2: SGHKS and YYEKEE (reference sequence). CDR3 size: 16 residues. In DNA form, the CDR3 reads TGTGCCAGCAGTCACGGGACCGATCCCGCTGGAGAGACCCAGTACTTC. Encoded protein: CASSHGTDPAGETQYF.

This clonotype was seen a few times. This may stem from a read error, because a much larger clone lies one nucleotide away. V usage is TRBV7-3 and J usage is TRBJ2-5; D unclear. There are 15 residues in the CDR3. Germline-derived CDR1 and CDR2 are SGHTA and FQGTGA. CDR3 nucleotide sequence: TGTGCCAGCAGCTTAATGGGCGGCCCTCAAGAGACCCAGCACTTC. Amino acids: CASSLMGGPQETQHF. Full variable domain (outside the CDR3, taken from reference TRBV7-3 and TRBJ2-5): GAGVSQTPSNKVTEKGKYVELRCDPISGHTALYWYRQSLGQGPEFLIYFQGTGAADDSGLPNDRFFAVRPEGSVSTLKIQRTERGDSAVYLCASSLMGGPQETQHFGPGTRLLVL.

This clonotype was recorded many times. The chain joins TRBV20-1 to TRBJ1-2; D perhaps matches TRBD1 (6 bases). The CDR3 is 13 amino acids. The germline CDR1 and CDR2 sequences are DFQATT and SNEGSKA (reference sequence). Trimming shortened V by 6 bases and J by 0 bases, and 11 bases separated the two germline ends. The CDR3: CSAEGGANYGYTF. Written as DNA, the CDR3 is TGCAGTGCCGAGGGGGGAGCTAACTATGGCTACACCTTC.

This clonotype was detected ten times or more. Since a much larger clone is just one base distant, this may be a read error. J is TRBJ2-7 and V is TRBV5-6; possibly TRBD2 for D (5 bases). V lost 4 bases to trimming and J lost 7 bases, with 18 bases between them. Germline V gene lookup returns CDR1 SGHDT and CDR2 YYEEEE. CDR3 size: 14 residues. CDR3 region: CASSVFFAQREQYF. The CDR3 nucleotides read TGTGCCAGCAGCGTCTTCTTCGCCCAGCGGGAGCAGTACTTC.

V gene TRBV29-1 combines with J gene TRBJ1-2, with D possibly being TRBD1 (5 bases). The V and J ends lost 3 bases and 2 bases respectively, with 13 bases between them. The CDR3 contains 14 residues. CDR1 is SQVTM and CDR2 is ANQGSEA in the germline V gene. CDR3 in DNA: TGCAGCGTTGATAGAGGGGACGGGAACTATGGCTACACCTTC. It encodes CSVDRGDGNYGYTF.

V and J are TRBV4-1 and TRBJ2-5; 8 bases agree with TRBD2. The length of the CDR3 is 15 residues. V gave up 1 base and J gave up 5 bases; unmatched junction bases: 6. Germline CDR1 is MGHRA and CDR2 is YSYEKL. Here the CDR3 DNA reads TGCGCCAGCAGCCAAGTGGGGCGGGAGGAGGAGACCCAGTACTTC. This encodes CASSQVGREEETQYF.

The V call is TRBV2, the J call TRBJ1-4; 7 nucleotides match TRBD1. V shed 6 bases and J 5 bases; nucleotides not matched to a gene: 9. Germline assignment: CDR1 SNHLY and CDR2 FYNNEI. The CDR3 contains 15 residues. CDR3 sequence: CASREWDSYNEKLFF. Written as DNA, the CDR3 is TGTGCCAGCAGAGAGTGGGACAGCTACAATGAAAAACTGTTTTTT.

The table lists this clonotype with a few counts. An end of the junction differs from the germline gene, which may be a read error. This chain links TRBV5-1 with TRBJ1-5; D may be TRBD1 (6 bases). The CDR3 runs 14 residues. Looked up from germline, CDR1 is SGHRS and CDR2 is YFSETQ. The CDR3 DNA follows: TGCGCCAGCAGCTTTGGAGGGGGAAATCACCCCCAGCATTTT. It codes for CASSFGGGNHPQHF.

The table lists this clonotype with many counts. The chain combines TRBV3-1 with TRBJ2-1, with D maybe TRBD2 (6 bases). This CDR3 spans 14 amino acids. V was pared by 1 base and J by 9 bases, with 13 bases between. The germline gives CDR1 LGHDT, CDR2 YNNKEL (reference sequence). CDR3: CASSQVGGTGEQFF. The CDR3 DNA reads TGTGCCAGCAGCCAAGTCGGAGGGACGGGTGAGCAGTTCTTC.

This clonotype was seen many times. J is TRBJ1-5 and V is TRBV6-6, with 9 positions matching TRBD1. The V gene's germline CDR1 is MNHNY and CDR2 SVGAGI (reference sequence). The length of the CDR3 is 17 residues. V gave up 2 bases and J gave up 3 bases; unmatched junction bases: 8. The CDR3 reads CASSYIVGQGPNQPQHF. CDR3 nucleotides: TGTGCCAGCAGTTACATCGTGGGACAGGGCCCCAATCAGCCCCAGCATTTT.

Points on this clonotype: Mismatch with germline at one junction end may stem from a read error. For the CDR3, the DNA is TGCGCCAGCAGCCCGGGACCTAATGAAAACCTGTTTTTT. Protein sequence: CASSPGPNENLFF. The V call is TRBV5-1, the J call TRBJ1-4; D is perhaps TRBD1 (5 bases). CDR3 length: 13 residues. CDR1 SGHRS and CDR2 YFSETQ come from the germline V gene.

This clonotype was observed many times. The CDR3 DNA reads as TGTGCCAGCAGCTTTCGACTAGCGCTTGGCCAAGAGACCCAGTACTTC. As protein: CASSFRLALGQETQYF. V and J are TRBV5-6 and TRBJ2-5; 8 bases are shared with TRBD2. The CDR3 spans 16 residues. Germline values: CDR1 SGHDT, CDR2 YYEEEE. V lost 2 bases, J lost 1 base, and 7 bases stayed unmatched.

Remarks on this clonotype: This CDR3 is missing its conserved last phenylalanine or tryptophan, likely due to a read error. The rearrangement uses TRBV6-5 and TRBJ1-6; D might be TRBD1 (5 bases). The germline CDR1 and CDR2 sequences are MNHEY and SVGAGI. V was clipped by 6 bases and J by 8 bases, with 17 bases between them. The CDR3 spans 15 residues. This chain's CDR3 is CASRDQAGFDSPLHL. For the CDR3, the DNA is TGTGCCAGCAGGGACCAGGCAGGGTTCGATTCACCCCTCCACCTT.

This clonotype was observed at least ten times. The chain couples TRBV3-1 to TRBJ1-5; D is undetermined. This CDR3 comprises 12 residues. Germline V gene data show CDR1 as LGHDT and CDR2 as YNNKEL (reference sequence). V shed 3 bases and J shed 4 bases, with 4 bases lying between them. CDR3 DNA sequence: TGTGCCAGCAGCCAGGGGAATCAGCCCCAGCATTTT. Protein sequence: CASSQGNQPQHF.

The chain couples TRBV5-8 to TRBJ2-1, with 10 nucleotides matching TRBD1. V shed 0 bases and J 4 bases; nucleotides not matched to a gene: 1. CDR1 SGHTS and CDR2 YDEGEE come from the germline V gene. The CDR3 runs 15 residues. This CDR3 reads CASSLGTGGYNEQFF. For the CDR3, the DNA is TGTGCCAGCAGCTTGGGGACAGGGGGATACAATGAGCAGTTCTTC.

This clonotype was counted at least ten times. The rearrangement joins TRBV7-8 to TRBJ1-3; no firm D call. V lost 0 bases and J lost 0, with 9 bases in between. Germline CDR1 and CDR2: SGHVS and FQNEAQ. The CDR3 totals 16 residues. This CDR3 is CASSLAIKNSGNTIYF. Here the CDR3 DNA reads TGTGCCAGCAGCTTAGCGATAAAGAACTCTGGAAACACCATATATTTT. Based on the CDR3 plus reference TRBV7-8 and TRBJ1-3, the full variable domain is GAGVSQSPRYKVAKRGQDVALRCDPISGHVSLFWYQQALGQGPEFLTYFQNEAQLDKSGLPSDRFFAERPEGSVSTLKIQRTQQEDSAVYLCASSLAIKNSGNTIYFGEGSWLTVV.

In its sample, this clonotype was seen many times. The chain links TRBV9 to TRBJ2-3, with 10 positions matching TRBD1. This CDR3 is built from 15 residues. Per germline, CDR1 SGDLS and CDR2 YYNGEE. V shed 4 bases and J 1 base; nucleotides not matched to a gene: 3. CDR3 sequence: CASSRDRGGTDTQYF. CDR3 coding DNA: TGTGCCAGCAGCAGGGACAGGGGAGGCACAGATACGCAGTATTTT.

This clonotype has a count of ten or more. The V gene is TRBV9, the J gene TRBJ1-3, with 8 bases that match TRBD1. Trimming cost V 3 bases and J 7 bases; bases outside gene matches: 6. This CDR3 is built from 14 residues. Germline CDR1 SGDLS, CDR2 YYNGEE. CDR3 bases: TGTGCCAGCAGCGCCGACAGGGGTGGGAACACCATATATTTT. Its translation is CASSADRGGNTIYF.

Concerning this clonotype: It may be a read error: a sequence one base away is much more abundant. The chain employs TRBV6-5 and TRBJ2-3; TRBD2 matches 8 bases. V lost 6 bases and J lost 6; bases outside the gene matches: 11. CDR1 and CDR2 from the germline V gene are MNHEY and SVGAGI. The CDR3 runs 15 residues. CDR3 sequence reads: CASSPSAGEPDTQYF. CDR3 bases: TGTGCCAGCAGCCCCTCAGCGGGGGAGCCCGATACGCAGTATTTT.

This clonotype was seen many times. The rearrangement links TRBV7-6 to TRBJ1-6; 7 positions match TRBD1. V was pared by 4 bases and J by 5 bases, with 5 bases of the junction left unmatched. The germline CDR1 and CDR2 sequences are SGHVS and FNYEAQ. The CDR3 spans 15 residues. CDR3 sequence reads: CASSSGTAHNSPLHF. The CDR3, as DNA: TGTGCCAGCAGCTCCGGGACAGCGCATAATTCACCCCTCCACTTT.

This clonotype was observed at least ten times. This sequence joins TRBV2 and TRBJ1-4; TRBD1 agrees at 7 bases. The CDR3 consists of 14 residues. V gave up 5 bases and J gave up 7 bases; unmatched junction bases: 7. The germline V gene encodes CDR1 SNHLY and CDR2 FYNNEI. The CDR3 DNA reads TGTGCCAGCAGTACACAGGGGACGGGTGAAAAACTGTTTTTT. It yields the protein CASSTQGTGEKLFF.

This clonotype was seen a single time. CDR3 loop: CASSLDRVNEKLFF. The CDR3 bases are TGTGCCAGCAGCTTAGACAGGGTGAATGAAAAACTGTTTTTT. The chain is built from TRBV11-3 and TRBJ1-4, with D possibly matching TRBD1 (5 bases). The V end was cut by 0 bases, the J end by 5 bases, with 7 bases between. This CDR3 spans 14 amino acids. In germline, CDR1 is SGHNT, CDR2 YENEEA. Drawing the rest from reference TRBV11-3 and TRBJ1-4, the complete variable domain is EAGVVQSPRYKIIEKKQPVAFWCNPISGHNTLYWYLQNLGQGPELLIRYENEEAVDDSQLPKDRFSAERLKGVDSTLKIQPAELGDSAVYLCASSLDRVNEKLFFGSGTQLSVL.

This chain links TRBV28 with TRBJ2-1; D may be TRBD1 or TRBD2 (5 bases each). The CDR3 extends over 15 amino acids. V lost 6 bases and J 10 bases, leaving 22 bases between the germline ends. Looked up from germline, CDR1 is MDHEN and CDR2 is SYDVKM. The CDR3 reads CASSPRDRLRPEQFF. The CDR3 DNA reads as TGTGCCAGCAGCCCGAGGGACCGTCTAAGACCCGAGCAGTTCTTC.

This clonotype has just a few counts. J is TRBJ2-3 and V is TRBV20-1; D possibly corresponds to TRBD2 (7 bases). This CDR3 has 15 residues. Germline V CDR1 and CDR2: DFQATT, SNEGSKA (reference sequence). V gave up 0 bases and J gave up 2 bases, with 12 bases separating them. The CDR3: CSARDWRGLTDTQYF. CDR3 coding DNA: TGCAGTGCTAGAGATTGGCGGGGGCTCACAGATACGCAGTATTTT.